This T cell receptor (beta chain) derives from a study of shared T cell receptors in the human thymus. Using immunoSEQ multiplex PCR, the repertoire was profiled, and TCRdb retains in-frame clones only, with some absent. Of about 400,000 clones in the sample, approximately 95% were seen once. V lost 5 bases and J 0 bases, leaving 16 bases between the germline ends. The length of the CDR3 is 16 residues. In germline, CDR1 is SGHNT, CDR2 YENEEA. The rearrangement uses TRBV11-3 and TRBJ1-1; no reliable D call. The sequenced sample was thymocytes. The receptor comes from a human donor. DNA of the CDR3: TGTGCCAGCAGCCTCGGCCAGGCGGTATTGAACACTGAAGCTTTCTTT. Protein sequence: CASSLGQAVLNTEAFF. Together with reference TRBV11-3 and TRBJ1-1, the CDR3 gives the full variable domain: EAGVVQSPRYKIIEKKQPVAFWCNPISGHNTLYWYLQNLGQGPELLIRYENEEAVDDSQLPKDRFSAERLKGVDSTLKIQPAELGDSAVYLCASSLGQAVLNTEAFFGQGTRLTVV.